This TCR beta chain was retrieved from a study of T cells in Graves' hyperthyroidism and ophthalmopathy. The investigators amplified TCR beta CDR3 regions from RNA transcripts. The primer set for the first-round RT-PCR of the TCR CDR3 was HTBI. Each CDR3 protein gets one entry after TCRdb re-called the multiplex PCR reads with MiXCR. The sample yields roughly 720,000 distinct CDR3 sequences, around 15% seen once. The junction had 10 bases not matched to a gene; V was cut back by 6 bases and J by 5 bases. The V gene's germline CDR1 is MDHEN and CDR2 SYDVKM. This CDR3 comprises 15 residues. This clonotype was found many times.

The receptor comes from a man aged 50-60 years with Graves' hyperthyroidism. Sequencing was performed on blood. The V and J genes are TRBV28 and TRBJ2-1; 7 nucleotides match TRBD2. This CDR3 reads CASSLPGLTDNEQFF. The CDR3 region has the DNA TGTGCCAGCAGCCTACCGGGACTAACAGACAATGAGCAGTTCTTC.